This TCR beta chain was captured in a study of immune heterogeneity within non-small cell lung tumors. Study details: Histologically, several tumors were squamous cell carcinomas and 9 to 10 were non-squamous carcinomas. The remaining 1 tumor was not otherwise specified. Study-level findings and limits: Alongside site-unique high-frequency clones, identical dominant CDR3 beta clonotypes recurred across tumor sites within a patient. For the most part, the T-cell receptor beta clonotypes present at high frequency were distinct from one individual patient to the next.

Template was bulk tumor genomic DNA, 550 to 650 ng per sample. Multiple widely separated biopsies were taken from each primary tumor at surgery. Each patient presented with untreated, newly diagnosed non-small cell lung cancer and received curative surgery. The authors amplified TCR beta CDR3 by multiplex PCR with 32 V and 13 J primers. One entry per CDR3 protein, called by TCRdb with MiXCR from the multiplex PCR reads. The sample includes around 12,000 distinct CDR3 sequences, 25% to 30% of them seen just once. V was pared by 3 bases and J by 7 bases, with 9 bases between. CDR1 ENHRY and CDR2 SYGVKD come from the germline V gene. CDR3 length equals 13 residues. By sample fraction, this clonotype is medium-sized (0.01 to 0.1%). Its antigen is unidentified.

Specimen: lung tumor tissue. The source of this sequence is a woman aged 45-60 years with non-small cell lung cancer. The J gene is TRBJ2-2, the V gene TRBV10-3; the D gene is possibly TRBD2 (5 bases). The chain's CDR3 is CAISEEGFGELFF. The CDR3 DNA follows: TGTGCCATCAGTGAAGAGGGTTTCGGGGAGCTGTTTTTT.